The source of this T cell receptor beta chain is a study of cytomegalovirus exposure and HLA in healthy donors. The CDR3 is 19 amino acids. CDR1 and CDR2 from the germline V gene are SEHNR and FQNEAQ (reference sequence). Losses at the gene ends were 8 bases for V and 3 bases for J; bases not matched to a gene: 22. The PCR employed 60 Vbeta primers together with 13 Jbeta primers. Assay: immunoSEQ multiplex PCR; the TCRdb copy retains only in-frame clones and omits some. This sample has 270,000 or so clones; 86% occur once, and the top ten carry roughly 4%. The source of this sequence is a middle-aged man in good health and CMV-seropositive. The specimen sequenced was PBMCs. V gene TRBV7-9 combines with J gene TRBJ1-1; 9 positions match TRBD1. The CDR3 loop is CASQPGGVQGAIFHTEAFF. DNA of the CDR3: TGTGCCAGCCAACCCGGCGGGGTACAGGGGGCGATATTTCACACTGAAGCTTTCTTT.